Sequencing of this T cell receptor (beta chain) was carried out in a study of neurological immune-mediated disorders. Study observations and caveats: The multiple sclerosis repertoire cluster was not associated with any clinical or MRI feature.

This clonotype was seen at least ten times. Its antigen remains unidentified. Synthesis of cDNA used 5'RACE (with 10-nucleotide random UMIs). TCRdb ran MiXCR on the 5' RACE reads and lists one entry per CDR3 protein. This table has tens of thousands of distinct CDR3 sequences, roughly 4.5% appearing once. The V segment lost 3 bases and the J segment 1 base; nucleotides outside the gene matches: 9. This CDR3 spans 17 amino acids. Germline CDR1 SGHRS, CDR2 YFSETQ. As for time point: longitudinal time-point 3. Unsorted libraries used 2 million PBMCs kept at -80 degrees C. The TCR sequence derives from an older woman with multiple sclerosis. This rearrangement joins TRBV5-1 to TRBJ2-2; 7 bases fit TRBD1. The sequenced material came from PBMCs. As DNA, the CDR3 is TGCGCCAGCAGCTCGGTAACAGGGGCCAAGAACACCGGGGAGCTGTTTTTT. Its protein product is CASSSVTGAKNTGELFF.